This TCR beta chain comes out of a study of control samples from healthy donors and cancer patients. V lost 6 bases, J lost 0 bases, and 4 bases lay in between. The CDR3 contains 11 residues. Germline V CDR1 and CDR2: SGHRS, YFSETQ. The table came from immunoSEQ multiplex PCR; TCRdb's copy has only in-frame clones and leaves some out. Among about 140,000 clones, 80% to 95% were seen once, and the ten largest hold about 10%. The material sequenced was blood. The chain carries TRBV5-1 and TRBJ2-7, with D unclear. The TCR originated in a man younger than 45 in good health. For the CDR3, the DNA is TGCGCCAGCACCAACTCCTACGAGCAGTACTTC. It encodes CASTNSYEQYF.